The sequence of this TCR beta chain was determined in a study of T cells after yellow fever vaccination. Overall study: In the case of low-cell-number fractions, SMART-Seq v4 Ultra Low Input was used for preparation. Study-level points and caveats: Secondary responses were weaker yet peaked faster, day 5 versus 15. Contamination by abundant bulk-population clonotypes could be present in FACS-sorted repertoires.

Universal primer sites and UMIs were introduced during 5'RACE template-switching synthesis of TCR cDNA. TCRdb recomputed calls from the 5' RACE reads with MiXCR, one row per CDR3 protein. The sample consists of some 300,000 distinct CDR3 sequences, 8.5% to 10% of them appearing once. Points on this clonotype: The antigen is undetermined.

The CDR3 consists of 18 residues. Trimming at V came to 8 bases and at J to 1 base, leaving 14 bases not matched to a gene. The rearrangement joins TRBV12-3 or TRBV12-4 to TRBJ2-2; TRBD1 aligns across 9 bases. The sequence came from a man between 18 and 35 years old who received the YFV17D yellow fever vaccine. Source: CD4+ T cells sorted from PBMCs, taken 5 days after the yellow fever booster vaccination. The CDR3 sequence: CASARNRGQSLNTGELFF. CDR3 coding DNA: TGTGCCAGCGCTCGGAACAGGGGGCAATCCCTGAACACCGGGGAGCTGTTTTTT.